The 9 T cell receptor beta chains listed next were all sequenced from one sample in a study of T cells in Graves' hyperthyroidism and ophthalmopathy. Amplification of TCR beta CDR3 regions used RNA as the template. When the TCR CDR3 underwent first-round RT-PCR, the HTBI primer set was used. TCRdb re-derived calls from the multiplex PCR reads in MiXCR, one entry per CDR3 protein. The data hold hundreds of thousands of distinct CDR3 sequences, with 15% to 19% observed a single time. Sequences were obtained from blood. All receptors come from a woman aged 18-35 years with Graves' hyperthyroidism.

Many counts were recorded for this clonotype. The chain joins TRBV9 to TRBJ1-2; D is ambiguous. V was pared by 0 bases and J by 0 bases, with 3 bases between. CDR1 SGDLS and CDR2 YYNGEE come from the germline V gene. The CDR3 is 13 residues long. Written as DNA, the CDR3 is TGTGCCAGCAGCGTAGGGACTAACTATGGCTACACCTTC. Its translation is CASSVGTNYGYTF.

This clonotype was detected ten times or more. The chain couples TRBV7-2 to TRBJ1-5, with unresolved D. The CDR3 is made up of 13 amino acids. Trimming shortened V by 1 base and J by 7 bases, and 8 bases separated the two germline ends. From germline, CDR1 is SGHTA and CDR2 FQGNSA. This chain's CDR3 is CASSLDPGQPQHF. The CDR3 DNA reads TGTGCCAGCAGCTTAGATCCGGGGCAGCCCCAGCATTTT.

The chain joins TRBV13 to TRBJ2-5, with 10 bases matching TRBD2. The CDR3 runs to 16 residues. The ends lost 0 bases at V and 7 bases at J; junction bases unmatched: 8. Germline CDR1 and CDR2: PRHDT and FYEKMQ (reference sequence). In nucleotides, the CDR3 is TGTGCCAGCAGCTTAGGGACTAGCGGGCCCTCATTGACCCAGTACTTC. Translation: CASSLGTSGPSLTQYF. Together with reference TRBV13 and TRBJ2-5, the CDR3 gives the full variable domain: AAGVIQSPRHLIKEKRETATLKCYPIPRHDTVYWYQQGPGQDPQFLISFYEKMQSDKGSIPDRFSAQQFSDYHSELNMSSLELGDSALYFCASSLGTSGPSLTQYFGPGTRLLVL.

This clonotype was recorded many times. V is TRBV5-1 and J is TRBJ1-1, with D possibly being TRBD1 (5 bases). The V and J ends lost 0 bases and 4 bases respectively, with 13 bases between them. This CDR3 comprises 15 residues. Germline V gives CDR1 SGHRS, CDR2 YFSETQ. CDR3 sequence: CASSLDGFGGTEAFF. For the CDR3, the DNA is TGCGCCAGCAGCTTGGATGGGTTCGGGGGCACTGAAGCTTTCTTT.

This clonotype came up many times. The chain is built from TRBV9 and TRBJ1-4, with 9 bases aligning to TRBD1. The V segment lost 0 bases and the J segment 5 bases; nucleotides outside the gene matches: 2. Germline CDR1 SGDLS, CDR2 YYNGEE. The CDR3 spans 15 residues. The CDR3 coding sequence is TGTGCCAGCAGCGTAGGAGGGACAGGGAATGAAAAACTGTTTTTT. Residues: CASSVGGTGNEKLFF.

At least ten counts were recorded for this clonotype. The CDR3 DNA follows: TGCAGTGCTATTAGGGGCGGGAGGGGGGATGAGCAGTTCTTC. Translating it yields CSAIRGGRGDEQFF. This chain joins TRBV20-1 and TRBJ2-1; 9 nucleotides match TRBD2. V shed 4 bases, J shed 8 bases, and the junction held 9 bases outside the gene matches. The germline gives CDR1 DFQATT, CDR2 SNEGSKA (reference sequence). This CDR3 contains 14 residues.

Of note for this clonotype: This may be a read error: a much more frequent sequence differs by one nucleotide. It is unclear where the CDR3 begins or ends on the DNA, so no DNA is shown, and the CDR3 is as TCRdb lists it. This rearrangement joins TRBV5-1 to TRBJ1-1; the D call in the table, TRBD1, was not verified against the DNA. Germline lookup yields CDR1 SGHRS and CDR2 YFSETQ. The CDR3 has 14 amino acids, counting both end residues. CDR3: CASNKVGQGTEASF.

This clonotype was observed many times. The CDR3 spells CASSAILAGPYGEQYF. CDR3 sequence (DNA): TGTGCCAGCAGTGCGATACTAGCGGGGCCCTATGGCGAGCAGTACTTC. The J gene is TRBJ2-7, the V gene TRBV6-1, with 10 bases lining up with TRBD2. The germline V gene encodes CDR1 MNHNS and CDR2 SASEGT. The CDR3 loop spans 16 amino acids. Unmatched junction bases numbered 12, after V lost 4 bases and J lost 6 bases.

The sample holds one count of this clonotype. The CDR3 bases are TGTGCCAGCAGTGTCCCCGGTTACGGTGAGCAGTTCTTC. It codes for CASSVPGYGEQFF. The chain links TRBV27 to TRBJ2-1, with D unclear. The CDR3 is 13 residues long. Deletions cut 5 bases from V and 9 bases from J, with 14 bases between. Germline CDR1 reads MNHEY; CDR2 reads SMNVEV (reference sequence).